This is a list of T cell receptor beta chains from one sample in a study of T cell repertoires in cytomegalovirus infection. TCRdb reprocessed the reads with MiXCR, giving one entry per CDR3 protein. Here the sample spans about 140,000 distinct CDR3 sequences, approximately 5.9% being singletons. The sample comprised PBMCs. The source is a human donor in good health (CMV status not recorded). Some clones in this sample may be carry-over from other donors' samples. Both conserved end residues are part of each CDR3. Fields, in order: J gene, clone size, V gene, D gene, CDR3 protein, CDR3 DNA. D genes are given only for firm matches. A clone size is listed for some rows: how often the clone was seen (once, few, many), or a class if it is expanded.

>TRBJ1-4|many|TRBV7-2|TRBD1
CASSSYRGGNEKLFF
TGTGCCAGCAGCTCTTACAGGGGTGGTAATGAAAAACTGTTTTTT
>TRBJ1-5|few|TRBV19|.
CASSLLDTQYQPQHF
TGTGCCAGTAGTCTTCTGGACACCCAGTATCAGCCCCAGCATTTT
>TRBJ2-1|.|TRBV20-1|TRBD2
CSAGRGGSYNEQFF
TGCAGTGCTGGACGGGGGGGGTCCTACAATGAGCAGTTCTTC
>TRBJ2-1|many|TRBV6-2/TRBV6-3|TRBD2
CASTLSGGSYNEQFF
TGTGCCAGCACACTTAGCGGGGGGAGTTACAATGAGCAGTTCTTC
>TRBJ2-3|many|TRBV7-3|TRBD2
CASSSLPRAGGFADTQYF
TGTGCCAGCAGCTCCCTCCCGCGGGCGGGGGGGTTCGCAGATACGCAGTATTTT
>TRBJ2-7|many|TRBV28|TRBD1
CASSYPKTGGSYEQYF
TGTGCCAGCAGCTACCCTAAGACAGGGGGCTCCTACGAGCAGTACTTC
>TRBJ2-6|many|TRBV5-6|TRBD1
CASSWDRGRFSGANVLTF
TGTGCCAGCAGCTGGGACAGGGGCCGCTTTTCTGGGGCCAACGTCCTGACTTTC
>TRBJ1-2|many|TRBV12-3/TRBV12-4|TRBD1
CASSLHPRDSSYGYTF
TGTGCCAGCAGTTTACATCCTCGGGACAGCTCCTATGGCTACACCTTC
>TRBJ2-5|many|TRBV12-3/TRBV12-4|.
CASAAWGEETQYF
TGTGCCAGCGCCGCCTGGGGGGAGGAGACCCAGTACTTC
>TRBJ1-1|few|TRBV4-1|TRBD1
CASSQSVGRGPSEAFF
TGCGCCAGCAGCCAAAGTGTCGGCAGGGGGCCTTCGGAAGCTTTCTTT
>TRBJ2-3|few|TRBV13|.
CASSFRKTSTDTQYF
TGTGCCAGCAGCTTTCGGAAAACTAGCACAGATACGCAGTATTTT
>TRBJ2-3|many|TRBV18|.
CASSPPRSRVSTDTQYF
TGTGCCAGCTCACCACCTAGGTCCCGGGTCAGCACAGATACGCAGTATTTT
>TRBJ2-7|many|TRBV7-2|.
CASSLTTYEQYF
TGTGCCAGCAGCTTAACTACCTACGAGCAGTACTTC
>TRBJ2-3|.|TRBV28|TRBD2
CASNLPGLGHHTQYF
TGTGCCAGCAACCTTCCGGGACTAGGGCACCATACGCAGTATTTT
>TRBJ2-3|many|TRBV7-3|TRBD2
CASSPSGSGGEYF
TGTGCCAGCAGCCCCTCGGGTAGCGGGGGGGAATATTTT
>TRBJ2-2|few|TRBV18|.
CASSAMGAAGTGELFF
TGTGCCAGCTCAGCGATGGGGGCCGCGGGAACCGGGGAGCTGTTTTTT
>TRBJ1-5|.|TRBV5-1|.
CASSLFGAGGQPQHF
TGCGCCAGCAGCTTGTTCGGGGCTGGGGGCCAGCCCCAGCATTTT